This T cell receptor (beta chain) came from a study of blood T cells in healthy people across ages. The length of the CDR3 is 18 residues. Germline CDR1 KGHDR, CDR2 SFDVKD. Trimming took 6 bases from V and 1 from J, leaving 18 bases between them. Using a J-beta primer mix together with a sample-barcoded 5' primer, a second PCR was run for roughly 6 to 12 cycles. TCRdb processed the 5' RACE reads anew with MiXCR; each CDR3 protein has one entry. The sample lists 780,000 or so distinct CDR3 sequences, around three fifths occurring once. The clonotype originates from a man aged 35-49 years in good health. The chain is built from TRBV24-1 and TRBJ2-6; D assignment may be TRBD1 or TRBD2 (7 bases each). Source material: blood. The DNA for the CDR3 is TGTGCCACCAGTCGGGGAGGGGGCAGTATTTCTGGGGCCAACGTCCTGACTTTC. Protein product: CATSRGGGSISGANVLTF.